Below are 22 T cell receptor beta chains sequenced from a single sample in a study of regulatory T cells in long-lasting Graves disease. According to the study, TCR beta libraries were built with iRepertoire HTBI primers and CDR3-region Arm-PCR. A single record per CDR3 protein comes from TCRdb applying MiXCR to the multiplex PCR reads. The repertoire has 440,000 or so distinct CDR3 sequences, about 15% of them found once; the top ten carry over 15%. Documented time point: newly diagnosed GD, antithyroid drugs for less than 3 months. The authors made the TCR library using RNA they extracted from PBMCs. Another study also made use of these data, one on T cells in Graves' hyperthyroidism and ophthalmopathy.

The sequences come from peripheral blood mononuclear cells (PBMCs), collected at new diagnosis, from a patient treated with antithyroid drugs. The origin of the receptors is a woman under 40 with Graves disease.

This clonotype was observed many times. The V gene is TRBV6-1, the J gene TRBJ1-2; unclear D gene. The CDR3 has 12 residues. V lost 7 bases, J lost 6 bases, and 12 bases lay in between. Germline V gene sequence: CDR1 MNHNS, CDR2 SASEGT. The CDR3 reads CASTASWDGYTF. CDR3 sequence (DNA): TGTGCCAGCACCGCCTCTTGGGATGGCTACACCTTC.

The gene calls are TRBV29-1 and TRBJ2-4, with no clear D. Trimming removed 7 bases at V and 6 bases at J, with 10 bases between. From germline, CDR1 is SQVTM and CDR2 ANQGSEA. This CDR3 contains 11 residues. The CDR3 sequence: CSATSRNIQYF. The CDR3 DNA reads TGCAGCGCAACGAGCCGAAACATTCAGTACTTC.

The sample holds many counts of this clonotype. The chain combines TRBV28 with TRBJ2-7; D unclear. CDR3 length equals 13 residues. V lost 2 bases and J 13 bases, leaving 18 bases between the germline ends. Germline V gene data show CDR1 as MDHEN and CDR2 as SYDVKM. The CDR3 sequence is CASSLTGRLSPYF. CDR3 coding DNA: TGTGCCAGCAGTTTAACCGGACGTCTCAGTCCTTACTTC.

This clonotype was seen only a few times. The chain uses TRBV10-2 and TRBJ1-5; 7 positions match TRBD1. The germline gives CDR1 WSHSY, CDR2 SAAADI. This CDR3 spans 15 amino acids. The J segment lost 3 bases and the V segment lost 1 base, leaving 3 bases of the junction unmatched. CDR3: CASSELDRVNQPQHF. CDR3 DNA sequence: TGCGCCAGCAGTGAGTTAGACAGGGTCAATCAGCCCCAGCATTTT.

In this sample, this clonotype turned up many times. The chain couples TRBV6-2 or TRBV6-3 to TRBJ2-4; the match to TRBD1 covers 8 bases. Per germline, CDR1 MNHEY and CDR2 SVGEGT. J lost 8 bases, V lost 5 bases, and 8 bases had no gene match. The CDR3 is 14 amino acids. The CDR3 DNA reads TGTGCCAGCAGTGAGCTGCAGGGGGCGGACATTCAGTACTTC. It encodes CASSELQGADIQYF.

The CDR3 sequence is CASSYSTGQGKEKLFF. CDR3 DNA: TGTGCCAGCAGTTACTCGACGGGACAGGGGAAGGAAAAACTGTTTTTT. The chain joins TRBV6-2 or TRBV6-3 to TRBJ1-4; TRBD1 aligns across 10 bases. Germline values: CDR1 MNHEY, CDR2 SVGEGT. With 0 bases clipped from V and 8 bases from J, the junction kept 6 bases outside the gene matches. This CDR3 spans 16 amino acids.

This clonotype occurred many times. The chain couples TRBV28 to TRBJ1-1; D gene uncertain. Per germline, CDR1 MDHEN and CDR2 SYDVKM. The V end was cut by 2 bases, the J end by 1 base, with 5 bases between. This CDR3 comprises 13 residues. The CDR3 bases are TGTGCCAGCAGTTTACCCCCGAACACTGAAGCTTTCTTT. This gives the protein CASSLPPNTEAFF.

This chain uses TRBV5-1 with TRBJ2-7; 8 bases line up with TRBD1. The germline CDR1 and CDR2 sequences are SGHRS and YFSETQ. After removal of 3 bases from V and 7 bases from J, the junction contained 9 bases not matched to a gene. The CDR3 is 14 amino acids. The CDR3 DNA reads as TGCGCCAGCAGCTGGGGCAGGGGGCTCGAGGAGCAGTACTTC. Translating it yields CASSWGRGLEEQYF.

The CDR3 here is CATGGAAGSPPYEQYF. CDR3 sequence (DNA): TGCGCCACCGGTGGAGCAGCGGGGAGTCCACCATACGAGCAGTACTTC. The chain carries TRBV10-2 and TRBJ2-7, with 7 bases fitting TRBD2. Germline V lookup: CDR1 WSHSY, CDR2 SAAADI. Trimming at V came to 10 bases and at J to 4 bases, leaving 19 bases not matched to a gene. The CDR3 loop spans 16 amino acids.

As for this clonotype: This likely came from a read error, as a far larger clone is one base away. The V and J genes are TRBV2 and TRBJ2-3; D could derive from TRBD1 or TRBD2 (6 bases each). The tail of the sequence fits TRBJ2-7 better, so the J call may be wrong. Germline V gene data show CDR1 as SNHLY and CDR2 as FYNNEI. The CDR3 is 14 amino acids. CDR3 coding DNA: TGTGCCAGCAGTGCACAGGGAGGCCCCAATGAGCAGTACTTC. Translating gives CASSAQGGPNEQYF.

This rearrangement joins TRBV27 to TRBJ1-2; D unclear. Germline-derived CDR1 and CDR2 are MNHEY and SMNVEV (reference sequence). The CDR3 spans 14 residues. V lost 3 bases and J 2 bases, leaving 10 bases between the germline ends. The CDR3 reads CASSFFGGNYGYTF. DNA for the CDR3: TGTGCCAGCAGTTTTTTTGGCGGCAACTATGGCTACACCTTC.

The gene calls are TRBV12-3 or TRBV12-4 and TRBJ2-7, with 8 bases aligning to TRBD1. The CDR3 has 13 residues. Trimming removed 4 bases from V and 6 bases from J; junction bases left unmatched: 5. CDR3 DNA: TGTGCCAGCAGTTGGACAGGGTCGCTCGAGCAGTACTTC. Translation: CASSWTGSLEQYF.

The table lists this clonotype with many counts. The chain couples TRBV2 to TRBJ1-2; D is possibly TRBD1 (6 bases). The CDR3 has 14 amino acids. Trimming pared 6 bases from V and 5 bases from J, leaving 16 bases between. From germline, CDR1 is SNHLY and CDR2 FYNNEI. This CDR3 reads CASRGLGGGYGYTF. CDR3 bases: TGTGCCAGCAGGGGCCTGGGGGGCGGGTATGGCTACACCTTC.

The chain employs TRBV9 and TRBJ2-2; D unresolved. CDR1 and CDR2 (germline): SGDLS, YYNGEE. The V gene lost 0 bases and the J gene lost 6 bases, with 6 bases spanning the gap. This CDR3 comprises 13 residues. The CDR3 sequence: CASSVDGAGELFF. In nucleotides, the CDR3 is TGTGCCAGCAGCGTAGATGGGGCCGGGGAGCTGTTTTTT.

Ten or more counts support this clonotype. V gene TRBV12-3 or TRBV12-4 combines with J gene TRBJ2-6; the match to TRBD2 covers 13 bases. The J segment lost 3 bases and the V segment lost 5 bases, leaving 4 bases of the junction unmatched. The length of the CDR3 is 17 residues. CDR3 region: CASSHRLAGGGANVLTF. CDR3 in DNA: TGTGCCAGCAGTCACCGACTAGCGGGAGGTGGGGCCAACGTCCTGACTTTC.

This clonotype was recorded once. V usage is TRBV5-1 and J usage is TRBJ2-1; a weak D match, TRBD2 (6 bases). V was shortened by 4 bases and J by 8 bases, with 16 bases between the two germline ends. The CDR3 length is 14 residues. The germline V gene has CDR1 SGHRS and CDR2 YFSETQ. The CDR3 sequence: CASSPGGPSDEQFF. CDR3 nucleotides: TGCGCCAGCAGCCCCGGTGGGCCTAGCGATGAGCAGTTCTTC. The full variable domain, with the rest looked up from reference TRBV5-1 and TRBJ2-1, is KAGVTQTPRYLIKTRGQQVTLSCSPISGHRSVSWYQQTPGQGLQFLFEYFSETQRNKGNFPGRFSGRQFSNSRSEMNVSTLELGDSALYLCASSPGGPSDEQFFGPGTRLTVL.

This clonotype was detected many times. The rearrangement links TRBV11-2 to TRBJ1-2; 9 positions agree with TRBD1. CDR1 and CDR2 from the germline V gene are SGHAT and FQNNGV. This CDR3 has 17 amino acids. The J segment lost 4 bases and the V segment lost 7 bases, leaving 16 bases of the junction unmatched. CDR3 sequence (DNA): TGTGCCAGCACCCCCGCCGGGACAGGGACCTACACCTATGGCTACACCTTC. Its protein product is CASTPAGTGTYTYGYTF.

The V and J genes are TRBV20-1 and TRBJ2-4, with TRBD2 identical over 8 bases. This CDR3 is 14 amino acids long. Germline V CDR1 and CDR2: DFQATT, SNEGSKA (reference sequence). The CDR3: CSGGGGSAKNIQYF. The CDR3 DNA follows: TGCAGCGGGGGGGGGGGGTCGGCCAAAAACATTCAGTACTTC.

This clonotype was seen many times. The chain's CDR3 is CASSLDPAYGYTF. For the CDR3, the DNA is TGTGCCAGCAGCTTAGACCCCGCCTATGGCTACACCTTC. V usage is TRBV11-3 and J usage is TRBJ1-2; D unclear. Germline lookup yields CDR1 SGHNT and CDR2 YENEEA. V lost 0 bases to trimming and J lost 4 bases, with 6 bases between them. The CDR3 contains 13 residues.

Many counts were recorded for this clonotype. This chain links TRBV3-1 with TRBJ1-5; 10 bases align to TRBD1. This CDR3 is 15 amino acids long. J lost 4 bases, V lost 1 base, and 1 base had no gene match. CDR1 LGHDT and CDR2 YNNKEL come from the germline V gene (reference sequence). The CDR3 protein is CASSQGTGGNQPQHF. In DNA form, the CDR3 reads TGTGCCAGCAGCCAAGGGACAGGGGGAAATCAGCCCCAGCATTTT.

This clonotype came up a few times. The genes are TRBV5-6 and TRBJ2-1; tentatively, D is TRBD2 (6 bases). The ends were cut back, 0 bases at V and 3 bases at J, with 10 bases in the middle. In germline, CDR1 is SGHDT, CDR2 YYEEEE. CDR3 size: 15 residues. The CDR3 region has the DNA TGTGCCAGCAGCTTGGACCCGACTAGCTACAATGAGCAGTTCTTC. Translation gives CASSLDPTSYNEQFF.

This clonotype appeared once. This chain connects TRBV10-3 to TRBJ2-5; D possibly corresponds to TRBD2 (6 bases). Germline V lookup: CDR1 ENHRY, CDR2 SYGVKD. With 9 bases removed from V and 2 bases from J, the gap between germline ends came to 13 bases. This CDR3 is built from 13 residues. DNA for the CDR3: TGTGCCATTTGGGCGGCGGGGCAAGAGACCCAGTACTTC. Translating gives CAIWAAGQETQYF.